The 16 T cell receptor beta chains in this list originate from one sample, sequenced in a study of human T cells and chemical hapten exposure. TCRdb recomputed calls from the RACE reads with MiXCR, one row per CDR3 protein. The data contain 85,000 to 130,000 distinct CDR3 sequences, 12% of them singletons. The time point denotes: pre-sensitization, week 0. Stated treatment: therapeutic diphenylcyclopropenone sensitization with weekly scalp DPC. Here the sequenced sample was whole blood, taken in connection with sensitization to the hapten diphenylcyclopropenone (DPC). The receptor source for this set is a woman between 50 and 59 years old with alopecia areata. Some clones in this sample may be carry-over from other donors' samples.

This chain joins TRBV6-2 or TRBV6-3 and TRBJ2-1; D is unclear. CDR3 length: 14 amino acids. Germline V gene lookup returns CDR1 MNHEY and CDR2 SVGEGT. The germline V and J ends were trimmed by 2 bases and 4 bases, with 9 bases remaining between them. The CDR3 DNA reads as TGTGCCAGCAGTTACAGCAGCTTGTACAATGAGCAGTTCTTC. Its translation: CASSYSSLYNEQFF.

This clonotype was picked up many times. The chain uses TRBV7-2 and TRBJ2-5, with TRBD2 matching over 10 bases. CDR3 length: 18 amino acids. V dropped 1 base and J dropped 0; count of bases not matched to a gene: 8. The germline V gene has CDR1 SGHTA and CDR2 FQGNSA. CDR3 sequence (DNA): TGTGCCAGCAGCTTAGTGGCTAGCGGGGGAACCTACCAAGAGACCCAGTACTTC. This codes for CASSLVASGGTYQETQYF. The full variable domain, in which reference TRBV7-2 and TRBJ2-5 provide the parts outside the CDR3, is GAGVSQSPSNKVTEKGKDVELRCDPISGHTALYWYRQSLGQGLEFLIYFQGNSAPDKSGLPSDRFSAERTGGSVSTLTIQRTQQEDSAVYLCASSLVASGGTYQETQYFGPGTRLLVL.

The chain is built from TRBV7-9 and TRBJ2-3, with a weak D call TRBD1 (5 bases). This CDR3 has 12 residues. From germline, CDR1 is SEHNR and CDR2 FQNEAQ (reference sequence). V was clipped by 8 bases and J by 0 bases, with 6 bases between them. The CDR3 DNA follows: TGTGCCAGCGCAGGGAGCACAGATACGCAGTATTTT. It yields the protein CASAGSTDTQYF.

The table lists this clonotype with a few counts. The chain is built from TRBV19 and TRBJ1-2; TRBD1 is a possible D gene (5 bases). CDR1 is LNHDA, CDR2 SQIVND, per germline (reference sequence). Trimming removed 1 base from V and 5 bases from J, with 8 bases in between. This CDR3 is 13 amino acids long. CDR3 in amino acids: CASSIAGEYGYTF. The CDR3 nucleotides are TGTGCCAGTAGTATAGCGGGGGAGTATGGCTACACCTTC.

Many counts were recorded for this clonotype. The chain employs TRBV28 and TRBJ2-7, with 7 bases that match TRBD1. CDR3 length: 15 amino acids. Germline lookup yields CDR1 MDHEN and CDR2 SYDVKM. Trimming cost V 6 bases and J 2 bases; bases outside gene matches: 10. The CDR3 DNA reads TGTGCCAGCAGCCGGCCGACAGGGAAAACCTACGAGCAGTACTTC. Translation: CASSRPTGKTYEQYF.

This chain connects TRBV5-1 to TRBJ1-1; D remains unclear. The CDR3 is 17 amino acids. Trimming cost V 3 bases and J 1 base, with 19 bases left between them. The germline V gene encodes CDR1 SGHRS and CDR2 YFSETQ. As DNA, the CDR3 is TGCGCCAGCAGCTCGGGTAACGCGGGGATAGGGAACACTGAAGCTTTCTTT. Protein product: CASSSGNAGIGNTEAFF.

This clonotype was observed a few times. The V gene is TRBV19, the J gene TRBJ2-1, with 10 positions matching TRBD1. CDR3 length equals 13 residues. Germline values: CDR1 LNHDA, CDR2 SQIVND (reference sequence). J was trimmed by 8 bases and V by 5 bases; bases with no gene match: 3. DNA for the CDR3: TGTGCCAGTAGTCGGGACAGGGGCGATGAGCAGTTCTTC. Its translation: CASSRDRGDEQFF.

The chain carries TRBV6-5 and TRBJ2-2; TRBD2 aligns across 10 bases. Germline CDR1 and CDR2: MNHEY and SVGAGI. The V segment lost 2 bases and the J segment 6 bases; nucleotides outside the gene matches: 12. The CDR3 is made up of 18 amino acids. The CDR3 DNA reads as TGTGCCAGCAGTTACGATTGGGCTAGCGGGAGTATCGCCGGGGAGCTGTTTTTT. Protein sequence: CASSYDWASGSIAGELFF.

In this sample, this clonotype turned up a few times. The V and J genes are TRBV6-2 or TRBV6-3 and TRBJ1-1, with 9 bases fitting TRBD1. The V gene's germline CDR1 is MNHEY and CDR2 SVGEGT. The trim removed 0 bases at V and 5 bases at J, leaving 4 bases unmatched. This CDR3 is 15 amino acids long. The CDR3 loop is CASSYSGQGRTEAFF. CDR3 coding DNA: TGTGCCAGCAGTTACTCGGGACAGGGAAGAACTGAAGCTTTCTTT.

This clonotype occurred many times. The gene calls are TRBV6-1 and TRBJ2-1; D possibly matches TRBD1 or TRBD2 (5 bases each). V was cut by 7 bases and J by 6 bases, with 16 bases left in between. CDR1 MNHNS and CDR2 SASEGT come from the germline V gene. The length of the CDR3 is 14 residues. CDR3: CASIRGPPSNEQFF. In nucleotides, the CDR3 is TGTGCCAGCATTCGGGGACCCCCGTCCAATGAGCAGTTCTTC.

The sample holds a few counts of this clonotype. The chain is built from TRBV5-1 and TRBJ2-3; 8 nucleotides line up with TRBD1. The CDR3 covers 16 residues. With V trimmed by 4 bases and J by 5 bases, 12 bases remained unmatched. Germline V gene sequence: CDR1 SGHRS, CDR2 YFSETQ. DNA of the CDR3: TGCGCCAGCAGCACCGGACAGGGCGGACCGGGAGATACGCAGTATTTT. Its protein is CASSTGQGGPGDTQYF.

The rearrangement links TRBV18 to TRBJ2-5; 7 bases match TRBD1. CDR1 is KGHSH and CDR2 is LQKENI in the germline V gene. The CDR3 covers 13 residues. V trimming: 3 bases; J trimming: 4 bases; junction bases outside the gene matches: 2. This CDR3 is CASSPTGIETQYF. CDR3 DNA: TGTGCCAGCTCACCGACAGGGATAGAGACCCAGTACTTC.

The chain links TRBV28 to TRBJ1-2; the D gene is possibly TRBD1 (6 bases). The germline V and J ends were trimmed by 8 bases and 4 bases, with 14 bases remaining between them. This CDR3 has 13 amino acids. Germline V gene data show CDR1 as MDHEN and CDR2 as SYDVKM. CDR3 in DNA: TGTGCCAGCTATTCGGGACAAAGCTATGGCTACACCTTC. It specifies CASYSGQSYGYTF.

The chain has TRBV7-9 and TRBJ1-2; D possibly corresponds to TRBD1 (5 bases). The CDR3 has 16 residues. V shed 1 base and J shed 5 bases, with 17 bases lying between them. The germline gives CDR1 SEHNR, CDR2 FQNEAQ (reference sequence). The CDR3 sequence: CASSLDGGREGYGYTF. The CDR3 coding sequence is TGTGCCAGCAGCTTAGACGGCGGCAGGGAAGGATATGGCTACACCTTC. Filled out from reference TRBV7-9 and TRBJ1-2, the complete variable domain reads DTGVSQNPRHKITKRGQNVTFRCDPISEHNRLYWYRQTLGQGPEFLTYFQNEAQLEKSRLLSDRFSAERPKGSFSTLEIQRTEQGDSAMYLCASSLDGGREGYGYTFGSGTRLTVV.

This clonotype appeared a few times. The chain uses TRBV20-1 and TRBJ2-5; 8 bases match TRBD1. This CDR3 contains 16 residues. J was trimmed by 5 bases and V by 5 bases; bases with no gene match: 16. Germline V lookup: CDR1 DFQATT, CDR2 SNEGSKA (reference sequence). CDR3 region: CSAPGGLVVMKETQYF. In DNA, the CDR3 is TGCAGTGCTCCAGGGGGCCTGGTGGTGATGAAGGAGACCCAGTACTTC.

The chain links TRBV29-1 to TRBJ1-1, with 8 positions matching TRBD1. Germline trimming cut 4 bases from V and 4 bases from J; bases unmatched to any gene: 5. Germline assignment: CDR1 SQVTM and CDR2 ANQGSEA. The CDR3 sequence is 13 residues long. The CDR3 loop is CSVVGQGVTEAFF. CDR3 in DNA: TGCAGCGTTGTCGGACAGGGAGTCACTGAAGCTTTCTTT.